Each of the 4 T cell receptor beta chains below was sequenced from the same sample in a study of cytomegalovirus exposure and HLA in healthy donors (dated by TCRdb to the late 2010s). The receptor library was made with the immunoSEQ multiplex PCR assay. A mixture of 60 forward primers for TCR Vbeta segments and 13 reverse primers for TCR Jbeta segments was used in the multiplex PCR. The table was pulled from immuneACCESS by TCRdb, which kept in-frame rearrangements only. Such tables lose some clones; where checked, under half of the loss comes from unresolved V genes, and the rest has no known cause. This sample has over 200,000 clones in its table, and under 90% of those were observed once. In total, the top ten clones hold about 1.2% of the sample. Sequenced: PBMCs. The origin of the receptors is a human donor in good health.

The CDR3: CAWSWQVTGELFF. The CDR3 DNA is TGTGCCTGGAGTTGGCAGGTCACCGGGGAGCTGTTTTTT. The V gene is TRBV30, the J gene TRBJ2-2; D remains ambiguous. CDR1 GTSNPN and CDR2 SVGIG come from the germline V gene (reference sequence). The CDR3 consists of 13 residues. V was shortened by 2 bases and J by 4 bases, with 8 bases between the two germline ends.

This chain links TRBV28 with TRBJ2-7, with 7 bases identical to TRBD1. V was clipped by 4 bases and J by 1 base; unmatched bases: 13. The CDR3 runs 17 residues. Germline CDR1 reads MDHEN; CDR2 reads SYDVKM. This CDR3 is CASSSLNRDRVSYEQYF. The CDR3 DNA sequence: TGTGCCAGCAGTTCATTAAACCGGGACAGAGTTTCCTACGAGCAGTACTTC.

As concerns this clone: Compared with germline, one end of the junction differs, possibly owing to a read error. The rearrangement joins TRBV7-9 to TRBJ2-7; 9 bases agree with TRBD1. The V gene's germline CDR1 is SEHNR and CDR2 FQNEAQ (reference sequence). CDR3 length: 14 amino acids. The CDR3 loop is CSSGWTGASWEQYF. As DNA, the CDR3 is TGTTCCAGCGGGTGGACAGGGGCGTCGTGGGAGCAGTACTTC.

The rearrangement links TRBV25-1 to TRBJ2-7, with TRBD1 matching 7 bases. CDR1 is MGHDK and CDR2 is SYGVNS in the germline V gene. V trimming: 3 bases; J trimming: 7 bases; junction bases outside the gene matches: 6. CDR3 length equals 13 residues. CDR3 nucleotide sequence: TGTGCCAGCAGTGATCGACAGGGAAGGGAGCAGTACTTC. This translates into CASSDRQGREQYF.